This T cell receptor (beta chain) came from a study of shared clonotypes between healthy human individuals. Using immunoSEQ multiplex PCR, the repertoire was profiled, and TCRdb retains in-frame clones only, with some absent. The table includes almost 700,000 clones, about 90% detected once. This CDR3 is 14 amino acids long. V was clipped by 1 base and J by 10 bases; unmatched bases: 0. Per the germline V gene, CDR1 is LGHNA and CDR2 is YNFKEQ. CD8 cells regarded as naive lacked CD45RO, were positively chosen for CCR7, and omitted terminally differentiated effector memory CD45RA+ cells. The sample taken for sequencing was naive CD8+ T cells sorted from blood. This receptor was obtained from a man aged 25 to 40 in good health. This rearrangement joins TRBV4-2 to TRBJ2-1; 14 positions match TRBD2. CDR3 in amino acids: CASSQGLAGGEQFF. CDR3 DNA sequence: TGTGCCAGCAGCCAAGGACTAGCGGGGGGGGAGCAGTTCTTC.